The source of this T cell receptor beta chain is a study of cytomegalovirus exposure and HLA in healthy donors. Study context: The Caucasian-associated ancestry cluster held about 80% of some 420 genotyped donors. Regarding the study as a whole: As confirmed in vitro, a few CMV-associated chains were specific for CMV antigens. Overall, around 160 TCR beta chains were annotated as cytomegalovirus-associated.

Remarks on this clone: Its antigen is currently unknown.

Trimming removed 5 bases from V and 6 bases from J; junction bases left unmatched: 10. Germline values: CDR1 SGHVS, CDR2 FNYEAQ. This CDR3 has 15 residues. The primer mix had 60 Vbeta and 13 Jbeta primers. Clones were sequenced by immunoSEQ multiplex PCR, and TCRdb holds only the in-frame ones, with some missing. The sample holds roughly 100,000 clones, over 70% seen once. Input material: PBMCs. This chain links TRBV7-6 with TRBJ2-7; 10 nucleotides agree with TRBD1. The sequence derives from a man aged 35 to 55 in good health and CMV-seronegative. The CDR3 loop reads CASSPPGTGEAEQYF. CDR3 DNA sequence: TGTGCCAGCAGCCCCCCTGGGACAGGGGAGGCCGAGCAGTACTTC.